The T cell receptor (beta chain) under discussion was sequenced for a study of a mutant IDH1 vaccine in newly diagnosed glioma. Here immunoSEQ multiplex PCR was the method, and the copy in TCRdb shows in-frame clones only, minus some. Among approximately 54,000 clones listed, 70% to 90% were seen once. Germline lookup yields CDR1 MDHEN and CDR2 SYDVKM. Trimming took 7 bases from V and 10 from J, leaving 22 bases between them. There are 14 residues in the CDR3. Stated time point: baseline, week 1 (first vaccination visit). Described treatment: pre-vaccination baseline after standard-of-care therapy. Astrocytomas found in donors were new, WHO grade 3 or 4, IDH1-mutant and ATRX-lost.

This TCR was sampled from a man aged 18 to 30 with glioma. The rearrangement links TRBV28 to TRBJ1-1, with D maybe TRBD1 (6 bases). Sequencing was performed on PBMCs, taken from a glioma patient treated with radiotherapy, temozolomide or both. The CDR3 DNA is TGTGCCAGCACCCTACAGGGTTCGTATGGGGCAGCTTTCTTT. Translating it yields CASTLQGSYGAAFF.